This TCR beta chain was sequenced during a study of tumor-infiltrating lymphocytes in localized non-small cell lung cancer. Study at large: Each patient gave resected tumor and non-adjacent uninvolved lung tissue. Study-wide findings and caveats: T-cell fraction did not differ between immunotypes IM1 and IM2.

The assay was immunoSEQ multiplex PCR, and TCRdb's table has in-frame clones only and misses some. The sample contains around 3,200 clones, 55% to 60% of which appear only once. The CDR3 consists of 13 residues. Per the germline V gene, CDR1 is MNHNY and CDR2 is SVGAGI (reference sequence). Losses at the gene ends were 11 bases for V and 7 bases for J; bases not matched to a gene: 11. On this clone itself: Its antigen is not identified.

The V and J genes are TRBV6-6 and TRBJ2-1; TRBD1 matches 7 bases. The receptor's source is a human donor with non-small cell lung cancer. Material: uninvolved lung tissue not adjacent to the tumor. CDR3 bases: TGTGCCTGCTCCCGGGACAGCTATAATGAGCAGTTCTTC. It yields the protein CACSRDSYNEQFF.